A single sample gave rise to the 27 T cell receptor beta chains below, sequenced in a study of T cells expressing NK-cell markers. For each CDR3 protein, TCRdb gives one entry from its re-call of the 5' RACE reads, without DNA. The table for this sample gives about 370,000 distinct CDR3 sequences. Sequencing was carried out using blood T cells: a sorted CD56 or NKG2C T cell subset, CD4+ or CD8+ T cells, or bulk PBMC T cells (not recorded which). These receptors were collected from a woman aged 45-65 years in good health.

This rearrangement joins TRBV2 to TRBJ2-3; with no DNA, the TCRdb D assignment of TRBD2 cannot be verified. The CDR3 is 15 residues long. Germline V lookup: CDR1 SNHLY, CDR2 FYNNEI. The chain's CDR3 is CASWAGSLSTDTQYF.

The V and J genes are TRBV10-3 and TRBJ2-3; TCRdb gives TRBD2 as the D gene, but with no DNA this cannot be confirmed. This CDR3 comprises 17 residues. Germline V gene sequence: CDR1 ENHRY, CDR2 SYGVKD. The CDR3 protein is CAISESLAGGPGDTQYF.

The chain links TRBV27 to TRBJ2-3; TCRdb's D gene call, TRBD1, goes unchecked for lack of DNA. Looked up from germline, CDR1 is MNHEY and CDR2 is SMNVEV (reference sequence). This CDR3 is 13 amino acids long. This CDR3 reads CASSNSIGQGWYF.

CDR3 region: CASRDRGDSPLHF. The chain recombines TRBV10-2 with TRBJ1-6; TCRdb outputs TRBD1, but without DNA this stays unchecked. Per the germline V gene, CDR1 is WSHSY and CDR2 is SAAADI. There are 13 residues in the CDR3.

Here the CDR3 reads CASSYWGSGELFF. This chain connects TRBV5-1 to TRBJ2-2. Germline V gene lookup returns CDR1 SGHRS and CDR2 YFSETQ. This CDR3 is built from 13 residues.

The chain links TRBV7-8 to TRBJ2-6; TCRdb proposes TRBD2, but this gene call is untestable without DNA. Germline V gives CDR1 SGHVS, CDR2 FQNEAQ. The CDR3 has 17 amino acids. CDR3 residues: CASSSPRGQTRANVLTF.

This sequence joins TRBV11-2 and TRBJ2-5; TCRdb lists TRBD2, though no DNA is available to test this call. Germline CDR1 SGHAT, CDR2 FQNNGV. The CDR3 totals 15 residues. CDR3: CASSPAVSGKETQYF.

This rearrangement joins TRBV7-9 to TRBJ2-2. This CDR3 comprises 11 residues. Germline V gene lookup returns CDR1 SEHNR and CDR2 FQNEAQ (reference sequence). The CDR3 here is CAIPYPRELFF.

This chain uses TRBV24-1 with TRBJ1-1. Germline V gives CDR1 KGHDR, CDR2 SFDVKD. The CDR3 contains 15 residues. This chain's CDR3 is CATSDLREMNTEAFF.

The CDR3 spells CASSPGGRLSYEQYF. V is TRBV18 and J is TRBJ2-7; TCRdb's D gene call, TRBD1, goes unchecked for lack of DNA. CDR1 is KGHSH, CDR2 LQKENI, per germline. The CDR3 length is 15 residues.

J is TRBJ1-5 and V is TRBV28; TCRdb selects TRBD1, and the lack of DNA leaves this call unchecked. CDR1 is MDHEN, CDR2 SYDVKM, per germline. This CDR3 is built from 15 residues. CDR3 residues: CASSLSGPRNQPQHF.

The rearrangement links TRBV20-1 to TRBJ1-1; the D call from TCRdb, TRBD1, cannot be confirmed without DNA. From germline, CDR1 is DFQATT and CDR2 SNEGSKA (reference sequence). This CDR3 spans 14 amino acids. The CDR3 spells CSAATGYENTEAFF.

The CDR3 is CASSSPRGGQYNEKLFF. The chain couples TRBV28 to TRBJ1-4; TCRdb's D call, TRBD1, is unchecked because there is no DNA. CDR3 length: 17 residues. CDR1 and CDR2 from the germline V gene are MDHEN and SYDVKM.

The chain recombines TRBV12-3 or TRBV12-4 with TRBJ2-1. The CDR3 runs to 13 residues. The CDR3 spells CASNLAGVAEQFF.

J is TRBJ2-3 and V is TRBV29-1; the D call from TCRdb, TRBD2, cannot be confirmed without DNA. The CDR3 has 16 amino acids. CDR1 and CDR2 (germline): SQVTM, ANQGSEA. The CDR3 is CSVVLLALAGTDTQYF.

The V call is TRBV7-8, the J call TRBJ1-2; TCRdb reports TRBD1, a call that lacks DNA to check it against. The CDR3 runs to 15 residues. CDR1 is SGHVS and CDR2 is FQNEAQ in the germline V gene. The CDR3 is CASSLELQGIYGYTF.

The rearrangement joins TRBV20-1 to TRBJ1-4. Germline V gene sequence: CDR1 DFQATT, CDR2 SNEGSKA (reference sequence). The CDR3 has 15 amino acids. This chain's CDR3 is CSALSVGTANEKLFF.

This chain uses TRBV24-1 with TRBJ2-1; the TCRdb call, TRBD1, lacks DNA for checking. The CDR3 extends over 15 amino acids. Germline CDR1 is KGHDR and CDR2 is SFDVKD. The CDR3 loop is CATSWAGPGGNEQFF.

J is TRBJ2-1 and V is TRBV24-1. From germline, CDR1 is KGHDR and CDR2 SFDVKD. This CDR3 has 15 residues. CDR3 region: CATSDPILHGEEQFF.

This chain links TRBV12-3 or TRBV12-4 with TRBJ1-1. The CDR3 consists of 12 residues. CDR3 region: CASSPRNTEAFF.

The rearrangement uses TRBV11-2 and TRBJ2-2; TCRdb picks TRBD2, but there is no DNA to check that call. The germline V gene has CDR1 SGHAT and CDR2 FQNNGV. The CDR3 length is 15 residues. The CDR3 loop is CASSLDLGGSGELFF.

The chain uses TRBV24-1 and TRBJ2-1. This CDR3 contains 14 residues. In germline, CDR1 is KGHDR, CDR2 SFDVKD. CDR3 loop: CATSAKGISGEQFF.

This chain joins TRBV10-3 and TRBJ2-2. The CDR3 covers 13 residues. Germline V lookup: CDR1 ENHRY, CDR2 SYGVKD. This chain's CDR3 is CAISESGTGELFF.

V usage is TRBV4-1 and J usage is TRBJ2-1; TCRdb gives TRBD2 as the D gene, but with no DNA this cannot be confirmed. The CDR3 consists of 17 residues. Germline loops: CDR1 MGHRA, CDR2 YSYEKL. The CDR3 spells CASSQHSGEGPPREQFF.

The chain is built from TRBV6-2 or TRBV6-3 and TRBJ2-7. This CDR3 is 11 amino acids long. Germline-derived CDR1 and CDR2 are MNHEY and SVGEGT. The CDR3: CASRKLSEQYF.

The rearrangement uses TRBV4-1 and TRBJ2-1. There are 16 residues in the CDR3. CDR1 and CDR2 (germline): MGHRA, YSYEKL. CDR3 loop: CASSQDADSSYNEQFF.

The rearrangement links TRBV6-4 to TRBJ2-2; lacking DNA, the TRBD2 call made by TCRdb goes unchecked. The CDR3 is 14 residues long. Germline CDR1 MRHNA, CDR2 SNTAGT. Here the CDR3 reads CASSPGLDTGELFF.